This T cell receptor (beta chain) was documented in a study of blood T cell repertoires in COVID-19. About the research overall: COVID-19 samples from acute and convalescent phases originated in the United States, Italy and Spain. Sample material is recorded as cDNA or gDNA derived from T cells, B-cell-depleted T cells, or PBMCs.

Authors' processing steps: Amplification with reference gene primers provided the estimates of nucleated cell counts. TCRdb's copy holds only in-frame clones and misses some; the assay was immunoSEQ multiplex PCR. The V and J calls and clone size come from that table; D and trimming were worked out from the DNA. The table has under 150,000 clones, less than 85% seen once; the top ten hold 5% to 7.5%. This CDR3 comprises 15 residues. The germline V and J ends were trimmed by 4 bases and 2 bases, with 15 bases remaining between them. Germline values: CDR1 SGHNT, CDR2 YYREEE (reference sequence). The chain links TRBV5-4 to TRBJ1-1; the D is unclear. The TCR sequence derives from a human donor in a cohort sampled during active COVID-19. Sequences were obtained from peripheral blood. CDR3 DNA sequence: TGTGCCAGCAGCGCCCGTGCGCACCCCAACACTGAAGCTTTCTTT. Amino acids: CASSARAHPNTEAFF. The full variable domain, in which reference TRBV5-4 and TRBJ1-1 provide the parts outside the CDR3, is ETGVTQSPTHLIKTRGQQVTLRCSSQSGHNTVSWYQQALGQGPQFIFQYYREEENGRGNFPPRFSGLQFPNYSSELNVNALELDDSALYLCASSARAHPNTEAFFGQGTRLTVV.